The rows below give T cell receptor beta chains drawn from one sample of a study of beta chain features in type 1 diabetes. Clones were sequenced by immunoSEQ multiplex PCR, and TCRdb holds only the in-frame ones, with some missing. The sample has roughly 260,000 clones, approximately 20% seen once; the top ten hold about 0.028%. The sample was naive CD4+ T cells from blood. The receptors originated from a woman in her thirties or forties with type 1 diabetes. Each CDR3 is given with its conserved first and last residue. The order of the fields is V gene, J gene, D gene, clone size, CDR3 DNA, CDR3 protein. The D gene is left open where the match is weak. Some rows mark clone size as missing; the rest say once, few, many or name a class of expanded clone.

v_gene: TRBV28
j_gene: TRBJ2-1
d_gene: .
abundance: .
CDR3nt: TGTGCCAGCAGTTTAGGGCTAGCCGAGCAGTTCTTC
CDR3aa: CASSLGLAEQFF

v_gene: TRBV6-5
j_gene: TRBJ2-1
d_gene: .
abundance: few
CDR3nt: TGTGCCATCAAAGCCAACAATGAGCAGTTCTTC
CDR3aa: CAIKANNEQFF

v_gene: TRBV7-3
j_gene: TRBJ2-1
d_gene: TRBD2
abundance: few
CDR3nt: TGTGCCAGCAGCCCTAACCCACTAGCGGGGGGTTACAATGAGCAGTTCTTC
CDR3aa: CASSPNPLAGGYNEQFF

v_gene: TRBV4-1
j_gene: TRBJ1-2
d_gene: TRBD1
abundance: .
CDR3nt: TGCGCCAGCAGCCCTTCGGGACAGATTAACTATGGCTACACCTTC
CDR3aa: CASSPSGQINYGYTF

v_gene: TRBV5-4
j_gene: TRBJ2-1
d_gene: .
abundance: .
CDR3nt: TGTGCCAGCAGCTCCCTATACAATGAGCAGTTCTTC
CDR3aa: CASSSLYNEQFF

v_gene: TRBV28
j_gene: TRBJ2-7
d_gene: .
abundance: .
CDR3nt: TGTGCCAGCAGCCCGCGGGACTCCATGCCCTACGAGCAGTACTTC
CDR3aa: CASSPRDSMPYEQYF

v_gene: TRBV6-5
j_gene: TRBJ1-2
d_gene: .
abundance: .
CDR3nt: TGTGCCAGCAGTTACTCAGGACAGTTAGACTATGGCTACACCTTC
CDR3aa: CASSYSGQLDYGYTF

v_gene: TRBV19
j_gene: TRBJ1-5
d_gene: .
abundance: few
CDR3nt: TGTGCCAGTAGTCCCCAGGAAGGGAGCGATCAGCCCCAGCATTTT
CDR3aa: CASSPQEGSDQPQHF

v_gene: TRBV7-2
j_gene: TRBJ1-5
d_gene: .
abundance: few
CDR3nt: TGTGCCAGCTCGACGACAGGAAATAGCAATCAGCCCCAGCATTTT
CDR3aa: CASSTTGNSNQPQHF

v_gene: TRBV7-8
j_gene: TRBJ2-1
d_gene: TRBD2
abundance: .
CDR3nt: TGTGCCAGCAGCCCGGAGGGACTAGCGGGGTACAATGAGCAGTTCTTC
CDR3aa: CASSPEGLAGYNEQFF

v_gene: TRBV9
j_gene: TRBJ2-3
d_gene: .
abundance: .
CDR3nt: TGTGCCAGCAGCGTAGTGCAGGGCTCAGATACGCAGTATTTT
CDR3aa: CASSVVQGSDTQYF

v_gene: TRBV6-6
j_gene: TRBJ1-1
d_gene: .
abundance: .
CDR3nt: TGTGCCAGCACATTACAGCCCGTCACTTACACTGAAGCTTTCTTT
CDR3aa: CASTLQPVTYTEAFF

v_gene: TRBV7-2
j_gene: TRBJ1-6
d_gene: TRBD1
abundance: .
CDR3nt: TGTGCCAGCAGACTCGGGACAGGAAGGGATTTATGGTCACCCCTCCACTTT
CDR3aa: CASRLGTGRDLWSPLHF

v_gene: TRBV7-2
j_gene: TRBJ1-1
d_gene: .
abundance: .
CDR3nt: TGTGCCAGCAGCTTAGTAGACAGCCGAAACACTGAAGCTTTCTTT
CDR3aa: CASSLVDSRNTEAFF

v_gene: TRBV7-2
j_gene: TRBJ2-5
d_gene: TRBD2
abundance: .
CDR3nt: TGTGCCAGCAGCTTCCAAGCGGGAGGCCGAGAGACCCAGTACTTC
CDR3aa: CASSFQAGGRETQYF

v_gene: TRBV29-1
j_gene: TRBJ1-2
d_gene: .
abundance: few
CDR3nt: TGCAGCGTTGAAGAGGGACAACTGGATGGCTACACCTTC
CDR3aa: CSVEEGQLDGYTF

v_gene: TRBV5-1
j_gene: TRBJ2-7
d_gene: .
abundance: few
CDR3nt: TGCGCCAGCAGCTTGGGAGGAGGGAGCTCCTACGAGCAGTACTTC
CDR3aa: CASSLGGGSSYEQYF

v_gene: TRBV28
j_gene: TRBJ1-5
d_gene: .
abundance: few
CDR3nt: TGTGCCAGCAGTCCGGGCAATCAGCCCCAGCATTTT
CDR3aa: CASSPGNQPQHF

v_gene: TRBV30
j_gene: TRBJ1-1
d_gene: .
abundance: .
CDR3nt: TGTGCCTGGAGTTCGGTATTCACTGAAGCTTTCTTT
CDR3aa: CAWSSVFTEAFF

v_gene: TRBV7-9
j_gene: TRBJ1-1
d_gene: .
abundance: .
CDR3nt: TGTGCCAGCAGCCGGGGGGACACGAAAGCTTTCTTT
CDR3aa: CASSRGDTKAFF

v_gene: TRBV10-3
j_gene: TRBJ2-3
d_gene: TRBD2
abundance: few
CDR3nt: TGTGCCATCAGTGAGCCAGCGGGGACTAGCACAGATACGCAGTATTTT
CDR3aa: CAISEPAGTSTDTQYF

v_gene: TRBV7-3
j_gene: TRBJ2-2
d_gene: TRBD1
abundance: .
CDR3nt: TGTGCCAGCAGCTTAACGCTGGACAGGGCGTACACCGGGGAGCTGTTTTTT
CDR3aa: CASSLTLDRAYTGELFF

v_gene: TRBV5-1
j_gene: TRBJ1-1
d_gene: .
abundance: .
CDR3nt: TGCGCCAGCAGCGATCCGCGGGACTGGGGTGAAGCTTTCTTT
CDR3aa: CASSDPRDWGEAFF

v_gene: TRBV28
j_gene: TRBJ1-1
d_gene: .
abundance: .
CDR3nt: TGTGCCAGCAGAAGTCCTCCACGGGGTACTGAAGCTTTCTTT
CDR3aa: CASRSPPRGTEAFF

v_gene: TRBV30
j_gene: TRBJ1-4
d_gene: .
abundance: .
CDR3nt: TGTGCCTGGAGTGTCGGAGGATTGATGTTTTTT
CDR3aa: CAWSVGGLMFF

v_gene: TRBV7-9
j_gene: TRBJ1-1
d_gene: .
abundance: few
CDR3nt: TGTGCCAGCAGCTTTCAGGAGAACACTGAAGCTTTCTTT
CDR3aa: CASSFQENTEAFF

v_gene: TRBV28
j_gene: TRBJ2-7
d_gene: .
abundance: .
CDR3nt: TGTGCCAGCAGTCGGACCCAGGCGGGTAAAGCCCACGAGCAGTACTTC
CDR3aa: CASSRTQAGKAHEQYF

v_gene: TRBV20-1
j_gene: TRBJ1-1
d_gene: .
abundance: .
CDR3nt: TGCGCCTCCCTCGAGGCAATAGAAGCTTTCTTT
CDR3aa: CASLEAIEAFF

v_gene: TRBV4-3
j_gene: TRBJ1-1
d_gene: TRBD1
abundance: .
CDR3nt: TGCGCCAGCAGCCATGAGACAGGGGGCACTGAAGCTTTCTTT
CDR3aa: CASSHETGGTEAFF

v_gene: TRBV2
j_gene: TRBJ1-2
d_gene: TRBD1
abundance: .
CDR3nt: TGTGCCAGCACCAGTGATAGGAGGGGGCAGGGCTACACCTTC
CDR3aa: CASTSDRRGQGYTF